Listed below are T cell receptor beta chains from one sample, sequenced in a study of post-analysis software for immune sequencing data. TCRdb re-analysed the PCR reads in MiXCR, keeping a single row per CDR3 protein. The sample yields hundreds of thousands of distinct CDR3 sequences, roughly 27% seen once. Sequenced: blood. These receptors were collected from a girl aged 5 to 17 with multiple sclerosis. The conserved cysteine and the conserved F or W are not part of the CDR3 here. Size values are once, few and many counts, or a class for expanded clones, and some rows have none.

ASSVWGGTETQY	.	TRBV9	.
ASSTSDKHSNQPQH	TRBJ1-5	TRBV19	few
ASSPRSQGPAFEQQY	TRBJ2-7	TRBV7-9	few
ASSPVDSKLNYGYT	TRBJ1-2	TRBV2	.
ASSPPGRGLYT	TRBJ1-2	TRBV18	.
ASSPVGHIYEQY	TRBJ2-7	TRBV5-6	.
ASSPRTSGSPRGDTQY	TRBJ2-3	TRBV7-2	few
ASSLFPHGGTDAQY	TRBJ2-3	TRBV5-1	.
ASSLRTSGRAQSSYNEQF	TRBJ2-1	TRBV19	.
ASSPTGQDQETQY	TRBJ2-5	TRBV12-3/TRBV12-4	.
SARDGQGPNEQF	TRBJ2-1	TRBV20-1	few
ASSQVGDNYGYT	TRBJ1-2	TRBV4-1	.
ASSSSGGGFRGGYT	TRBJ1-2	TRBV5-5	few
ASRGGLGLTQETQY	TRBJ2-5	TRBV6-2/TRBV6-3	.
SARGQGRGNTIY	TRBJ1-3	TRBV20-1	.
ASSPVRGSGGLYEQY	TRBJ2-7	TRBV11-2	.
ASSDGSAQPQH	TRBJ1-5	TRBV6-6	.
ASSPGQGANEQY	TRBJ2-7	TRBV6-2/TRBV6-3	.
SARSPRTDTQY	TRBJ2-3	TRBV20-1	.
ASSEGRGTNEKLF	TRBJ1-4	TRBV5-5	.
AGSSGKGTYNEQF	TRBJ2-1	TRBV2	few
ASSLGASMGEQF	TRBJ2-1	TRBV27	few
ASSVDPGFAYEQY	TRBJ2-7	TRBV9	.
ASSSPLVPTGQY	TRBJ2-4	TRBV7-9	few
ASSSPGQRTSGSYNEQF	TRBJ2-1	TRBV5-5	.
ASSLVANTQY	TRBJ2-3	TRBV7-9	few
ASSLNAGIQPQH	TRBJ1-5	TRBV5-1	.
AISESAGRASSYNEQF	TRBJ2-1	TRBV10-3	few
ASSEQGTGETQY	TRBJ2-5	TRBV6-1	many
ASSRTSNEQF	TRBJ2-1	TRBV27	many
AISGGVNSPLH	TRBJ1-6	TRBV10-3	few
ASSPRGGMETQY	TRBJ2-5	TRBV7-2	few
ATSRDGRGHQPQH	TRBJ1-5	TRBV15	.
AISEGQGVHGYT	TRBJ1-2	TRBV10-3	few
ASSQDVITADEQF	TRBJ2-1	TRBV3-1	.
ASRGLAGVAGELF	TRBJ2-2	TRBV2	few
ASSVGMNEQY	TRBJ2-7	TRBV19	few